The entry below gives a single T cell receptor beta chain sequence along with its context. The antigen is undetermined. The data belong to a study of cytomegalovirus exposure and HLA in healthy donors. Findings of the study overall: In vitro, a few CMV-associated chains proved specific for CMV antigens. Reports credit the classifier with highly specific, highly sensitive diagnosis of cytomegalovirus status. According to the study, 160 or so TCR beta chains were cytomegalovirus-associated.

Sequenced by immunoSEQ multiplex PCR; TCRdb stores in-frame clones only, minus some. The sample records roughly 120,000 clones, about 84% being singletons. Germline-derived CDR1 and CDR2 are SGHNT and YYREEE (reference sequence). V lost 4 bases and J lost 6; bases outside the gene matches: 14. CDR3 length: 16 residues. This sequence originates from a young man in good health and CMV-seronegative. Sequenced: PBMCs. The chain links TRBV5-4 to TRBJ2-3; TRBD1 matches at 7 bases. CDR3 region: CASSLRQGNLLDTQYF. CDR3 nucleotides: TGTGCCAGCAGCCTCCGACAGGGCAACCTGTTGGATACGCAGTATTTT.